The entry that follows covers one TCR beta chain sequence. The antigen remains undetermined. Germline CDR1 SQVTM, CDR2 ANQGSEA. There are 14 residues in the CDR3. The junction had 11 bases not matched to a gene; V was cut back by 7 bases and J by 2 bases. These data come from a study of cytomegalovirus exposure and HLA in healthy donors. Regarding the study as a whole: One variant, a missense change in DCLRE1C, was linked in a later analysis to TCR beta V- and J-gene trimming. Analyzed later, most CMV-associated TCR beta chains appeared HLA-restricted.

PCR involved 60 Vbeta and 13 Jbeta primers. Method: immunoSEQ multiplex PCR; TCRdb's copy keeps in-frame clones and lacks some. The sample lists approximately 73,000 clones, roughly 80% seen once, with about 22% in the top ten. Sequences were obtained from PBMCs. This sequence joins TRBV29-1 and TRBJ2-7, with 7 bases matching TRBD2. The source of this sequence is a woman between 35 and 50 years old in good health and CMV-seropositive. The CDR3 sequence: CSGLREPGPYEQYF. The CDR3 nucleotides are TGCAGCGGATTGCGGGAGCCCGGACCCTACGAGCAGTACTTC.